Below, one TCR beta chain is given with its context. Enrolment of Seattle patients took place during active infection, and they were followed longitudinally. Looked up from germline, CDR1 is MRHNA and CDR2 is SNTAGT. V was shortened by 7 bases and J by 0 bases, with 16 bases between the two germline ends. The CDR3 sequence is 15 residues long. Under the authors' procedure: Using reference gene primer amplification, nucleated cell counts were estimated. TCRdb's table, derived via immunoSEQ multiplex PCR, lists solely in-frame clones and lacks some. V, J and clone size were drawn from that table, and D and trimming were deduced from the DNA. Of about 130,000 clones listed, around nine tenths are singletons. These data come from a study of blood T cell repertoires in COVID-19. Whole-study context: Acute and convalescent COVID-19 specimens originated in the United States, Italy and Spain. Sample material is recorded as cDNA or gDNA derived from T cells, B-cell-depleted T cells, or PBMCs.

The sequenced material came from peripheral blood. The chain employs TRBV6-4 and TRBJ2-7; tentatively, D is TRBD1 (5 bases). This TCR was recovered from a woman in her 70s with COVID-19, enrolled during active disease. The CDR3 loop is CASIHRQPLSYEQYF. CDR3 DNA sequence: TGTGCCAGCATCCACAGACAGCCTCTCTCCTACGAGCAGTACTTC.